These 12 T cell receptor beta chains originate from one sample sequenced in a study of early T cells in non-severe SARS-CoV-2 infection. A single record per CDR3 protein comes from TCRdb applying MiXCR to the 5' RACE reads. The data show tens of thousands of distinct CDR3 sequences, with roughly an eighth seen just once and approximately 8.5% held by the top ten. Specimen: whole blood, collected at baseline. Every receptor here comes from an adult who was a healthcare worker with PCR-confirmed SARS-CoV-2 infection or an uninfected control (not recorded which).

CDR3 region: CASSQGTGGNQPQHF. The CDR3 coding sequence is TGTGCCAGCAGCCAGGGGACAGGGGGCAATCAGCCCCAGCATTTT. V gene TRBV14 combines with J gene TRBJ1-5; the match to TRBD1 covers 10 bases. The CDR3 spans 15 residues. The trim removed 3 bases at V and 2 bases at J, leaving 1 base unmatched. Germline V CDR1 and CDR2: SGHDN, FVKESK. Complete variable domain (other parts from reference TRBV14 and TRBJ1-5): EAGVTQFPSHSVIEKGQTVTLRCDPISGHDNLYWYRRVMGKEIKFLLHFVKESKQDESGMPNNRFLAERTGGTYSTLKVQPAELEDSGVYFCASSQGTGGNQPQHFGDGTRLSIL.

The chain uses TRBV18 and TRBJ2-5; 11 nucleotides align to TRBD2. The junction had 7 bases not matched to a gene; V was cut back by 3 bases and J by 1 base. Germline CDR1 reads KGHSH; CDR2 reads LQKENI. The CDR3 extends over 17 amino acids. The CDR3 nucleotides are TGTGCCAGCTCACCGGCCACTAGCGGGGGCCTCCAAGAGACCCAGTACTTC. Amino acids: CASSPATSGGLQETQYF.

The chain has TRBV20-1 and TRBJ2-3, with 9 bases fitting TRBD2. Germline values: CDR1 DFQATT, CDR2 SNEGSKA (reference sequence). J gave up 1 base and V 6 bases, and 2 bases lay outside the gene matches. CDR3 length: 13 amino acids. CDR3 sequence reads: CSAASGGTDTQYF. In nucleotides, the CDR3 is TGCAGTGCGGCTAGCGGGGGCACAGATACGCAGTATTTT.

This clonotype has only a few counts. The DNA of the CDR3 is TGCGCCAGCAGCTTGGTCTCCAGTGAGCGTCCTGGGTCCGGGGAGCTGTTTTTT. This gives the protein CASSLVSSERPGSGELFF. The chain is built from TRBV5-1 and TRBJ2-2; D gene unclear. This CDR3 has 18 residues. Looked up from germline, CDR1 is SGHRS and CDR2 is YFSETQ. V was shortened by 0 bases and J by 6 bases, with 21 bases between the two germline ends.

This clonotype was observed a handful of times. The rearrangement uses TRBV7-6 and TRBJ1-1; tentatively, D is TRBD1 (6 bases). The V and J ends lost 2 bases and 0 bases respectively, with 16 bases between them. There are 17 residues in the CDR3. Looked up from germline, CDR1 is SGHVS and CDR2 is FNYEAQ. CDR3 nucleotides: TGTGCCAGCAGCTTAATTTCGGGGGCGACTGTGAACACTGAAGCTTTCTTT. It encodes CASSLISGATVNTEAFF.

This clonotype was observed a handful of times. The V gene is TRBV6-1, the J gene TRBJ1-1; D not certain. The CDR3 spans 14 residues. V was cut by 3 bases and J by 0 bases, with 8 bases left in between. Germline CDR1 MNHNS, CDR2 SASEGT. The CDR3 DNA reads as TGTGCCAGCAGTGACGGCGTTATGAACACTGAAGCTTTCTTT. Encoded protein: CASSDGVMNTEAFF.

This clonotype appeared a few times. The chain carries TRBV27 and TRBJ2-1; TRBD2 might be the D (5 bases). CDR1 and CDR2 from the germline V gene are MNHEY and SMNVEV (reference sequence). The V gene lost 1 base and the J gene lost 4 bases, with 11 bases spanning the gap. The CDR3 contains 15 residues. CDR3 sequence: CASSLYGEWYNEQFF. The CDR3 coding sequence is TGTGCCAGCAGTTTATACGGGGAGTGGTACAATGAGCAGTTCTTC.

This sequence joins TRBV5-5 and TRBJ1-1, with 8 bases aligning to TRBD1. The V gene end was trimmed by 6 bases and the J gene end by 6 bases; junction bases not matched to a gene: 13. CDR1 and CDR2 from the germline V gene are SGHKS and YYEKEE (reference sequence). The CDR3 runs to 15 residues. This chain's CDR3 is CASIQASGQGSEAFF. The CDR3 bases are TGTGCCAGCATCCAAGCGTCCGGACAGGGATCTGAAGCTTTCTTT.

The gene calls are TRBV20-1 and TRBJ2-2; 8 positions match TRBD1. Trimming took 0 bases from V and 7 from J; bases not matched to a gene: 4. This CDR3 region has 14 residues. Germline-derived CDR1 and CDR2 are DFQATT and SNEGSKA (reference sequence). The CDR3 bases are TGCAGTGCTAGAGACGTACAGGGGGTCGGGGAGCTGTTTTTT. It is translated as CSARDVQGVGELFF.

This clonotype was counted at least ten times. This rearrangement joins TRBV7-2 to TRBJ1-1; tentative D call: TRBD1 (5 bases). Trimming shortened V by 1 base and J by 1 base, and 10 bases separated the two germline ends. The CDR3 length is 15 residues. CDR1 and CDR2 (germline): SGHTA, FQGNSA. In nucleotides, the CDR3 is TGTGCCAGCAGCTTAGTCCCCACAGGGAACACTGAAGCTTTCTTT. This sequence encodes CASSLVPTGNTEAFF.

V usage is TRBV7-2 and J usage is TRBJ1-6; no clear D gene. This CDR3 spans 14 amino acids. V was cut by 6 bases and J by 10 bases, with 16 bases left in between. Germline CDR1 is SGHTA and CDR2 is FQGNSA. Here the CDR3 DNA reads TGTGCCAGCAGTTTTACCTACCCAGGATCACCCCTCCACTTT. It codes for CASSFTYPGSPLHF.

This clonotype showed up just a few times. This rearrangement joins TRBV11-2 to TRBJ2-2, with 8 positions matching TRBD1. CDR1 is SGHAT, CDR2 FQNNGV, per germline. There are 13 residues in the CDR3. Losses at the gene ends were 8 bases for V and 6 bases for J; bases not matched to a gene: 5. The CDR3 nucleotides are TGTGCCAGCTTACAGGGGGACTCCGGGGAGCTGTTTTTT. Translating it yields CASLQGDSGELFF.